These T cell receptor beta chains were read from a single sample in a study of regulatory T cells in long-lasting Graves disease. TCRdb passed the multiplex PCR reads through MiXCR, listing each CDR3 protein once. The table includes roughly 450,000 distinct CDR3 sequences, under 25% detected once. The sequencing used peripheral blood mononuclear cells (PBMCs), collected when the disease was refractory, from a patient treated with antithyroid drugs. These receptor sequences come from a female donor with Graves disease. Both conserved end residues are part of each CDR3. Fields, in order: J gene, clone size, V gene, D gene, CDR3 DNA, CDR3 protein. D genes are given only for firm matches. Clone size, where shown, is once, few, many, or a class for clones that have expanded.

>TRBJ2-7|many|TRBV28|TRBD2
TGTGCCAGCAGTTCCTGGACTAGCGGGGGGAGCTCCTACGAGCAGTACTTC
CASSSWTSGGSSYEQYF
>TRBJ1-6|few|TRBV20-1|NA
TGCAGTGCCCCCGGAGGGGGGGAAGATAATTCACCCCTCCACTTT
CSAPGGGEDNSPLHF
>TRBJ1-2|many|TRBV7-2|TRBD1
TGTGCCAGCAGGGACAGGGACCCCTATGGCTACACCTTC
CASRDRDPYGYTF
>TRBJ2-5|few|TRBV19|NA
TGTGCCAGTAGTATTGGGGCAGCGAAAGAGACCCAGTACTTC
CASSIGAAKETQYF
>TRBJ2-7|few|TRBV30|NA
TGTGCCTGGAGTGTAAAGGGGGGATATATCTCCTACGAGCAGTACTTC
CAWSVKGGYISYEQYF
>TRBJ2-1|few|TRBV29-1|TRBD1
TGCAGCACCCGAGGGGGGACAGGGGGCTTCTACCAGTTCTTC
CSTRGGTGGFYQFF
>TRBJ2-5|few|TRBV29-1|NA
TGCAGCTGCCGGAGGGGGGTACAAGAGACCCAGTACTTC
CSCRRGVQETQYF
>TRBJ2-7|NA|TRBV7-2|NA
TGTGCCAGCAGCACGGACTCCCGAGGGAAGCAGTACTTC
CASSTDSRGKQYF
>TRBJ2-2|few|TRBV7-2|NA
TGTGCCAGCAACCCGATGGCAACCGGGGAGCTGTTTTTT
CASNPMATGELFF
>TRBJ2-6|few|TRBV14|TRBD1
TGTGCCAGCAGCAAAGGGGACAGCACTGGGGCCAACGTCCTGACTTTC
CASSKGDSTGANVLTF
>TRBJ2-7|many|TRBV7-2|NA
TGTGCCAGCAGCTTAGGAAGGGGCGGCGAGCAGTACTTC
CASSLGRGGEQYF
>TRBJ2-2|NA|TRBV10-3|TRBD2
TGTGCCATCAGTGAACTAGCGGGGGGATCCGGGGAGCTGTTTTTT
CAISELAGGSGELFF
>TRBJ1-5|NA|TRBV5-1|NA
TGCGCCAGCAGCCGGGCAGGAGATCAGCCCCAGCATTTT
CASSRAGDQPQHF
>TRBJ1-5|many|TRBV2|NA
TGTGCCAGCAAGGAAGACACGGAAAGCAATCAGCCCCAGCATTTT
CASKEDTESNQPQHF